This TCR beta chain is from a study of blood T cell repertoires in COVID-19. Looking at the study overall: There were acute and convalescent COVID-19 samples, and they came from the United States, Italy and Spain.

Sequenced by immunoSEQ multiplex PCR; TCRdb stores in-frame clones only, minus some. The table includes approximately 200,000 clones, roughly 81% detected once. The germline V gene encodes CDR1 SGHNT and CDR2 YYREEE (reference sequence). After removal of 4 bases from V and 0 bases from J, the junction contained 10 bases not matched to a gene. The CDR3 is made up of 18 amino acids. This clonotype was sampled from a man in his fifties who had recovered from COVID-19. The rearrangement links TRBV5-4 to TRBJ2-2, with 9 bases that match TRBD2. The sample taken for sequencing was peripheral blood. This chain's CDR3 is CASSPTSGTRANTGELFF. CDR3 coding DNA: TGTGCCAGCAGCCCGACTAGCGGAACCCGTGCGAACACCGGGGAGCTGTTTTTT.